The following is a T cell receptor beta chain sequence with its context. This sample was taken from a study of spatial heterogeneity in lung cancer. The CDR3 runs to 15 residues. Trimming pared 6 bases from V and 7 bases from J, leaving 19 bases between. Germline V lookup: CDR1 MNHEY, CDR2 SMNVEV (reference sequence). Every cDNA TCR molecule received its own unique molecular identifier. TCRdb recomputed calls from the 5' RACE reads with MiXCR, one row per CDR3 protein. This table holds around 92,000 distinct CDR3 sequences, around 12% found once. Noted time point: sample taken at primary tumor resection. TCRs were sequenced from unsorted whole RNA of tumor, nontumor lung or PBMC.

V is TRBV27 and J is TRBJ2-1; unclear D gene. This sample comprised PBMCs, obtained at surgery. The source of this sequence is a male donor with early-stage non-small cell lung cancer. The chain's CDR3 is CASSLTAPSGNEQFF. The DNA of the CDR3 is TGTGCCAGCAGCCTGACGGCCCCATCTGGAAATGAGCAGTTCTTC.